Described below is a single T cell receptor (beta chain) sequence and its context. The entry originates in a study of blood T cell repertoires in COVID-19. Profiled with immunoSEQ multiplex PCR; TCRdb holds only in-frame clones, not every one. The sample comprises just over 15,000 clones, 75% to 90% of which are singletons, and about 23% rests with the top ten. Sequences were obtained from peripheral blood. The clonotype comes from an older man with active or convalescent COVID-19.

The CDR3 protein is CASSQLASYEQYF. The CDR3 region has the DNA TGTGCCAGCAGCCAACTAGCGTCCTACGAGCAGTACTTC. The chain recombines TRBV3-1 (or the pseudogene TRBV3-2) with TRBJ2-7; possible D gene TRBD2, 6 bases. Germline CDR1 reads LGHDT; CDR2 reads YNNKEL (reference sequence). V shed 2 bases and J shed 1 base, with 6 bases lying between them. CDR3 length: 13 amino acids.